This T cell receptor beta chain was documented in a study of T cells in Graves' hyperthyroidism and ophthalmopathy. General study results and limits: Blood also held most thyroid clonotypes expanded beyond 0.001. The model made its ophthalmopathy prediction, and onset followed a median around 6.9 months later.

Patients aged 18 to 65 had newly diagnosed hyperthyroidism lasting under 2 months. Fresh 10 ml peripheral blood yielded PBMCs. The CDR3 contains 14 residues. The V end lost 3 bases, the J end lost 7 bases, and 16 bases lay between the germline ends. CDR1 is DFQATT and CDR2 is SNEGSKA in the germline V gene (reference sequence). Amplification of TCR beta CDR3 regions was performed using RNA transcripts as template. First-round RT-PCR of the TCR CDR3 relied on the HTBI primer set. TCRdb re-called the multiplex PCR reads with MiXCR, one entry per CDR3 protein. The sample has 450,000 to 600,000 distinct CDR3 sequences; around 15% are singletons. Regarding this clonotype: The antigen is not known.

The chain has TRBV20-1 and TRBJ2-1; D is uncertain. This clonotype was sampled from a woman aged 35 to 49 with Graves' hyperthyroidism. The sequencing sample was made of blood. In nucleotides, the CDR3 is TGCAGTGCTAGTCAGTCGGTAGAAACAAATGAGCAGTTCTTC. Its translation: CSASQSVETNEQFF.